The 23 T cell receptor beta chains below all came from one sample that was sequenced in a study of T cell responses to AZD1222 COVID-19 vaccine. Clones were sequenced by immunoSEQ multiplex PCR, and TCRdb holds only the in-frame ones, with some missing. Counted here are 86,000 or so clones, roughly 84% occurring once; the ten biggest clones make up roughly 5.6%. The sequencing here drew on peripheral blood, taken 28 days after the second AZD1222 dose. These receptors were obtained from an adult who received the AZD1222 COVID-19 vaccine.

The V gene is TRBV6-6, the J gene TRBJ2-7; the D is unclear. V was cut by 2 bases and J by 3 bases, with 5 bases left in between. CDR1 is MNHNY, CDR2 SVGAGI, per germline (reference sequence). The CDR3 has 12 residues. CDR3 residues: CASSYLNYEQYF. The CDR3 nucleotides are TGTGCCAGCAGTTACCTTAACTACGAGCAGTACTTC.

This chain uses TRBV27 with TRBJ2-1; 7 nucleotides match TRBD2. This CDR3 comprises 15 residues. Germline V lookup: CDR1 MNHEY, CDR2 SMNVEV (reference sequence). V shed 6 bases, J shed 2 bases, and the junction held 7 bases outside the gene matches. CDR3 nucleotides: TGTGCCAGCAGACTCCTAGCGGTAGCCTACAATGAGCAGTTCTTC. Residues: CASRLLAVAYNEQFF.

The count of this clone is one. V is TRBV25-1 and J is TRBJ1-2; 8 bases align to TRBD1. The junction had 0 bases not matched to a gene; V was cut back by 4 bases and J by 5 bases. CDR3 length equals 12 residues. CDR1 MGHDK and CDR2 SYGVNS come from the germline V gene. The CDR3 spells CASSGQGYGYTF. In nucleotides, the CDR3 is TGTGCCAGCAGTGGACAGGGGTATGGCTACACCTTC.

The V call is TRBV18, the J call TRBJ2-1; D assignment may be TRBD1 or TRBD2 (5 bases each). Germline assignment: CDR1 KGHSH and CDR2 LQKENI. CDR3 length: 12 residues. V was clipped by 3 bases and J by 12 bases, with 12 bases between them. CDR3: CASSPAGDAQFF. CDR3 nucleotide sequence: TGTGCCAGCTCACCTGCCGGGGACGCGCAGTTCTTC.

The chain joins TRBV28 to TRBJ2-3; 8 bases fit TRBD2. The CDR3 has 17 residues. The germline V gene has CDR1 MDHEN and CDR2 SYDVKM. The V segment lost 4 bases and the J segment 3 bases; nucleotides outside the gene matches: 12. The CDR3 loop is CASSSPGGSGVTDTQYF. CDR3 DNA: TGTGCCAGCAGTTCCCCCGGGGGTAGCGGGGTTACAGATACGCAGTATTTT.

CDR3 in DNA: TGCGCCAGCAGCTTGGAAGTGACAGGGTTCGGGGAGCTGTTTTTT. It encodes CASSLEVTGFGELFF. V usage is TRBV5-1 and J usage is TRBJ2-2; TRBD1 matches at 7 bases. Losses at the gene ends were 0 bases for V and 7 bases for J; bases not matched to a gene: 6. The CDR3 consists of 15 residues. Germline V gives CDR1 SGHRS, CDR2 YFSETQ.

The rearrangement links TRBV10-3 to TRBJ1-1; D remains ambiguous. The CDR3 runs 15 residues. V lost 7 bases and J 0 bases, leaving 15 bases between the germline ends. Germline V gene lookup returns CDR1 ENHRY and CDR2 SYGVKD. In nucleotides, the CDR3 is TGTGCCATCACCCCCGGCGGCGCGATGAACACTGAAGCTTTCTTT. Its protein is CAITPGGAMNTEAFF.

The gene calls are TRBV28 and TRBJ1-2; D possibly corresponds to TRBD1 (6 bases). The V gene's germline CDR1 is MDHEN and CDR2 SYDVKM. V lost 11 bases and J lost 8, with 21 bases in between. The CDR3 spans 13 residues. CDR3 coding DNA: TGTGCCTCCGATGGGGGGCCCCGGCTGGGCTACACCTTC. It is translated as CASDGGPRLGYTF.

The V call is TRBV9, the J call TRBJ2-1; 10 bases are a match to TRBD2. Germline CDR1 reads SGDLS; CDR2 reads YYNGEE. V shed 7 bases, J shed 2 bases, and the junction held 3 bases outside the gene matches. This CDR3 contains 14 residues. The CDR3 reads CASSSGGAYNEQFF. CDR3 nucleotide sequence: TGTGCCAGCTCGAGCGGGGGGGCCTACAATGAGCAGTTCTTC.

V is TRBV6-6 and J is TRBJ2-1, with D possibly being TRBD1 or TRBD2 (5 bases each). The CDR3 covers 14 residues. Trimming pared 11 bases from V and 1 base from J, leaving 15 bases between. CDR1 is MNHNY, CDR2 SVGAGI, per germline (reference sequence). The CDR3 reads CASIRDGSYNEQFF. The DNA for the CDR3 is TGTGCCTCAATCCGGGACGGATCCTACAATGAGCAGTTCTTC.

This clone was observed a single time. This chain uses TRBV5-1 with TRBJ2-1, with D uncertain. With 7 bases removed from V and 10 bases from J, the gap between germline ends came to 18 bases. Germline lookup yields CDR1 SGHRS and CDR2 YFSETQ. CDR3 length: 13 amino acids. The CDR3 region has the DNA TGCGCCAGCGGCAGACCCCTACAAGGAGAGCAGTTCTTC. Its protein is CASGRPLQGEQFF. Combining the CDR3 with reference TRBV5-1 and TRBJ2-1 gives the whole variable domain KAGVTQTPRYLIKTRGQQVTLSCSPISGHRSVSWYQQTPGQGLQFLFEYFSETQRNKGNFPGRFSGRQFSNSRSEMNVSTLELGDSALYLCASGRPLQGEQFFGPGTRLTVL.

Concerning this clone: Other nucleotide sequences from this sample produce the same CDR3. The gene calls are TRBV7-2 and TRBJ2-7; unclear D gene. The CDR3 is made up of 11 amino acids. V was shortened by 5 bases and J by 3 bases, with 5 bases between the two germline ends. Germline CDR1 SGHTA, CDR2 FQGNSA. This CDR3 reads CASSASYEQYF. CDR3 nucleotides: TGTGCCAGCAGCGCGAGCTACGAGCAGTACTTC.

The V gene is TRBV11-2, the J gene TRBJ2-7, with D uncertain. The germline CDR1 and CDR2 sequences are SGHAT and FQNNGV. CDR3 length: 18 amino acids. V lost 0 bases and J 3 bases, leaving 21 bases between the germline ends. Here the CDR3 DNA reads TGTGCCAGCAGCTTAGACCTGATAACCGCGACAACGAGCTACGAGCAGTACTTC. This translates into CASSLDLITATTSYEQYF.

The chain uses TRBV7-2 and TRBJ1-4, with 8 nucleotides matching TRBD1. The germline V gene has CDR1 SGHTA and CDR2 FQGNSA. V trimming: 0 bases; J trimming: 5 bases; junction bases outside the gene matches: 14. This CDR3 region has 19 residues. CDR3 loop: CASSLAGWGPDRGNEKLFF. The DNA of the CDR3 is TGTGCCAGCAGCTTAGCGGGGTGGGGACCCGACAGGGGAAATGAAAAACTGTTTTTT.

The chain has TRBV5-5 and TRBJ1-4, with 8 bases lining up with TRBD1. The germline V gene encodes CDR1 SGHKS and CDR2 YYEKEE (reference sequence). J lost 8 bases, V lost 3 bases, and 12 bases had no gene match. This CDR3 is built from 16 residues. Here the CDR3 DNA reads TGTGCCAGCAGCTCGGCAGGGGGCGCCGGAGGAGAAAAACTGTTTTTT. Translation gives CASSSAGGAGGEKLFF.

V is TRBV18 and J is TRBJ2-1; no definite D call. The CDR3 length is 17 residues. CDR1 and CDR2 from the germline V gene are KGHSH and LQKENI. V shed 0 bases and J shed 0 bases, with 12 bases lying between them. The CDR3: CASSPPGSQSSYNEQFF. CDR3 DNA: TGTGCCAGCTCACCACCGGGCTCCCAGAGCTCCTACAATGAGCAGTTCTTC.

V is TRBV24-1 and J is TRBJ1-4, with no clear D. The germline CDR1 and CDR2 sequences are KGHDR and SFDVKD. The CDR3 loop spans 12 amino acids. V was clipped by 3 bases and J by 5 bases, with 3 bases between them. The CDR3 bases are TGTGCCACCAGTGATACAAATGAAAAACTGTTTTTT. It codes for CATSDTNEKLFF.

The DNA for the CDR3 is TGTGCCAGCAGCTTTATGTTGGGGGCCAAAAACATTCAGTACTTC. It encodes CASSFMLGAKNIQYF. This chain connects TRBV5-6 to TRBJ2-4, with D unresolved. From germline, CDR1 is SGHDT and CDR2 YYEEEE. This CDR3 is built from 15 residues. V was trimmed by 2 bases and J by 1 base, leaving 10 bases between them.

The chain links TRBV11-2 to TRBJ1-2; 7 positions agree with TRBD1. The junction had 11 bases not matched to a gene; V was cut back by 4 bases and J by 9 bases. The CDR3 has 14 amino acids. Germline CDR1 SGHAT, CDR2 FQNNGV. CDR3 residues: CASSSPDRSGSYTF. CDR3 sequence (DNA): TGTGCCAGCAGCTCCCCGGACAGGAGCGGGAGCTACACCTTC.

The table lists this clone with a few counts. This chain joins TRBV3-1 (or the pseudogene TRBV3-2) and TRBJ2-7; D is uncertain. The germline gives CDR1 LGHDT, CDR2 YNNKEL (reference sequence). CDR3 length: 13 amino acids. Trimming cost V 5 bases and J 0 bases, with 8 bases left between them. The CDR3 nucleotides read TGTGCCAGCAGCGGTACCTACTCCTACGAGCAGTACTTC. Translated: CASSGTYSYEQYF.

For this clone: At one end the junction does not follow the germline gene, possibly because of a read error. The genes are TRBV5-4 and TRBJ2-1, with D maybe TRBD1 (7 bases). The CDR3 runs to 11 residues. Per germline, CDR1 SGHNT and CDR2 YYREEE (reference sequence). The CDR3: CASSLGQGGIF. In DNA form, the CDR3 reads TGTGCCAGCAGCTTGGGACAGGGAGGAATCTTC. Full variable domain (missing parts from reference TRBV5-4 and TRBJ2-1): ETGVTQSPTHLIKTRGQQVTLRCSSQSGHNTVSWYQQALGQGPQFIFQYYREEENGRGNFPPRFSGLQFPNYSSELNVNALELDDSALYLCASSLGQGGIFGPGTRLTVL.

This chain links TRBV10-3 with TRBJ2-3; D possibly corresponds to TRBD2 (5 bases). The V gene lost 6 bases and the J gene lost 2 bases, with 15 bases spanning the gap. This CDR3 is 15 amino acids long. CDR1 and CDR2 (germline): ENHRY, SYGVKD. The CDR3 sequence: CAIRPTFGDTDTQYF. CDR3 nucleotide sequence: TGTGCCATCAGGCCCACCTTCGGGGACACAGATACGCAGTATTTT.

V gene TRBV4-1 combines with J gene TRBJ2-1; D unresolved. V gave up 0 bases and J gave up 4 bases, with 10 bases separating them. The CDR3 is made up of 15 amino acids. The germline V gene has CDR1 MGHRA and CDR2 YSYEKL. CDR3 amino acids: CASSQDRQPYNEQFF. In nucleotides, the CDR3 is TGCGCCAGCAGCCAAGATAGGCAGCCGTACAATGAGCAGTTCTTC.